One and the same sample provided the 16 T cell receptor beta chains below, sequenced in a study of T cells after yellow fever vaccination. In TCRdb, the 5' RACE reads were re-called with MiXCR into one record per CDR3 protein. The sample has approximately 510,000 distinct CDR3 sequences, around a fifth seen once. This specimen consisted of PBMCs, obtained roughly 20 days after the first yellow fever vaccination. Source of these receptors: a man between 18 and 29 years old who received the YFV17D yellow fever vaccine.

This clonotype was counted between two and nine times. The chain uses TRBV12-3 or TRBV12-4 and TRBJ2-6; tentative D call: TRBD1 (6 bases). Trimming took off 6 bases at V and 4 bases at J, with 16 bases between the two ends. The CDR3 is made up of 16 amino acids. For the CDR3, the DNA is TGTGCCAGCAGCCCCTCCACAGGGTCCGGGGCCAACGTCCTGACTTTC. Translating it yields CASSPSTGSGANVLTF.

This clonotype has a handful of counts. The chain combines TRBV12-3 or TRBV12-4 with TRBJ1-2, with TRBD1 matching over 9 bases. CDR3 size: 15 residues. Unmatched junction bases numbered 1, after V lost 2 bases and J lost 0 bases. CDR3 coding DNA: TGTGCCAGCAGTTTAACAGGGGGCTCTAACTATGGCTACACCTTC. It encodes CASSLTGGSNYGYTF.

The rearrangement joins TRBV29-1 to TRBJ2-2; no reliable D call. Per the germline V gene, CDR1 is SQVTM and CDR2 is ANQGSEA. This CDR3 region has 14 residues. The CDR3 sequence is CSAARVPGTGELFF. CDR3 sequence (DNA): TGCAGTGCTGCTAGGGTTCCCGGGACCGGGGAGCTGTTTTTT.

The chain carries TRBV6-5 and TRBJ1-2, with 10 bases aligning to TRBD1. This CDR3 is 16 amino acids long. J lost 7 bases, V lost 2 bases, and 10 bases had no gene match. Germline V gene lookup returns CDR1 MNHEY and CDR2 SVGAGI. The CDR3: CASSYKPGQGLGGYTF. The CDR3 DNA sequence: TGTGCCAGCAGTTACAAACCGGGACAGGGGCTGGGTGGCTACACCTTC.

This clonotype has a handful of counts. V is TRBV5-4 and J is TRBJ2-7; 9 bases match TRBD2. The CDR3 has 15 residues. Trimming cost V 4 bases and J 3 bases; bases outside gene matches: 8. Germline CDR1 reads SGHNT; CDR2 reads YYREEE (reference sequence). CDR3 amino acids: CASSPQAGGLYEQYF. For the CDR3, the DNA is TGTGCCAGCAGCCCCCAAGCGGGGGGTCTCTACGAGCAGTACTTC.

The table lists this clonotype with a few counts. This sequence joins TRBV6-1 and TRBJ2-5, with D possibly matching TRBD2 (5 bases). Trimming pared 6 bases from V and 3 bases from J, leaving 17 bases between. In germline, CDR1 is MNHNS, CDR2 SASEGT. The length of the CDR3 is 15 residues. CDR3 residues: CASSPLGVMEETQYF. The CDR3 DNA reads TGTGCCAGCAGCCCCCTCGGGGTAATGGAAGAGACCCAGTACTTC.

The genes are TRBV28 and TRBJ2-5; no clear D gene. The germline V gene has CDR1 MDHEN and CDR2 SYDVKM. This CDR3 comprises 13 residues. The ends were cut back, 8 bases at V and 5 bases at J, with 15 bases in the middle. For the CDR3, the DNA is TGTGCCAGCCGGCCAACTACGAGGGAGACCCAGTACTTC. Translated, it gives CASRPTTRETQYF.

The DNA of the CDR3 is TGCGCCAGCAGCTTGGGAGACCTGAACACTGAAGCTTTCTTT. Translation: CASSLGDLNTEAFF. V and J are TRBV5-1 and TRBJ1-1; D is undetermined. This CDR3 region has 14 residues. V lost 0 bases and J lost 0, with 6 bases in between. The germline V gene has CDR1 SGHRS and CDR2 YFSETQ.

This clonotype was seen a handful of times. V is TRBV5-1 and J is TRBJ2-7; 9 bases fit TRBD1. The CDR3 covers 14 residues. The trim removed 0 bases at V and 7 bases at J, leaving 5 bases unmatched. Germline-derived CDR1 and CDR2 are SGHRS and YFSETQ. The CDR3 region is CASSLGTGAGEQYV. CDR3 nucleotide sequence: TGCGCCAGCAGCTTGGGGACAGGGGCCGGGGAGCAGTACGTC.

This chain uses TRBV6-4 with TRBJ2-1, with D hard to call. The CDR3 is 15 residues long. V was shortened by 2 bases and J by 4 bases, with 12 bases between the two germline ends. CDR1 and CDR2 (germline): MRHNA, SNTAGT. The CDR3 is CASSDPDDNYNEQFF. In DNA form, the CDR3 reads TGTGCCAGCAGTGACCCAGACGACAATTACAATGAGCAGTTCTTC.

CDR3 sequence reads: CASSPTGGYNEQFF. The CDR3, as DNA: TGCGCCAGCAGCCCCACCGGGGGCTACAATGAGCAGTTCTTC. The chain is built from TRBV23-1 and TRBJ2-1, with D possibly matching TRBD2 (6 bases). TRBV23-1 is an ORF, with its function uncertain. Deletions cut 6 bases from V and 3 bases from J, with 12 bases between. The CDR3 loop spans 14 amino acids.

There are a few counts of this clonotype. The J gene is TRBJ2-7, the V gene TRBV20-1, with D unclear. With 1 base removed from V and 0 bases from J, the gap between germline ends came to 4 bases. This CDR3 region has 12 residues. Germline V lookup: CDR1 DFQATT, CDR2 SNEGSKA (reference sequence). The DNA for the CDR3 is TGCAGTGCTAGAGGGGGCTCCTACGAGCAGTACTTC. This translates into CSARGGSYEQYF.

This clonotype was picked up a small number of times. This rearrangement joins TRBV14 to TRBJ2-7; 9 bases agree with TRBD1. From germline, CDR1 is SGHDN and CDR2 FVKESK. Trimming removed 5 bases from V and 0 bases from J; junction bases left unmatched: 11. The CDR3 has 17 amino acids. CDR3 sequence: CASSYRDRAVSSYEQYV. The CDR3 nucleotides are TGTGCCAGCAGCTACCGGGACAGGGCCGTCAGCTCCTACGAGCAGTACGTC.

This clonotype was seen a handful of times. The chain employs TRBV7-2 and TRBJ2-3, with TRBD2 identical over 12 bases. Germline CDR1 reads SGHTA; CDR2 reads FQGNSA. This CDR3 contains 16 residues. V was clipped by 6 bases and J by 5 bases; unmatched bases: 9. The CDR3 here is CASSFLAGGAVDTQYF. CDR3 sequence (DNA): TGTGCCAGCAGTTTCCTAGCGGGGGGGGCCGTAGATACGCAGTATTTT.

The chain couples TRBV20-1 to TRBJ2-1; D ambiguous. The CDR3 covers 12 residues. V was clipped by 4 bases and J by 8 bases, with 12 bases between them. Germline V gene data show CDR1 as DFQATT and CDR2 as SNEGSKA (reference sequence). This CDR3 reads CSATDPVHEQFF. CDR3 nucleotides: TGCAGTGCTACCGACCCTGTCCATGAGCAGTTCTTC.

This clonotype has only a few counts. This chain joins TRBV23-1 and TRBJ2-5; D is perhaps TRBD1 or TRBD2 (7 bases each). TRBV23-1 is reported as an ORF; its role is uncertain. This CDR3 is 13 amino acids long. Trimming shortened V by 5 bases and J by 4 bases, and 11 bases separated the two germline ends. The CDR3 bases are TGCGCCAGCAGTAGGGAGGGGGCAGAGACCCAGTACTTC. Translated: CASSREGAETQYF.